This entry concerns a single T cell receptor (beta chain). Antigen specificity is unknown. Germline-derived CDR1 and CDR2 are MNHNS and SASEGT. This CDR3 has 10 amino acids. Trimming stripped 8 bases from V and 9 bases from J, with 10 bases between. The data are from a study of vaccination and CD4 T cells after COVID-19. Treatment described: roughly 11-day PBMC culture with coronavirus spike peptide pools or control peptides (ViraFEST assay). Cultured CD4+ T cells had their DNA profiled by the Oncomine TCR Beta short-read assay. TCRdb reprocessed the PCR reads with MiXCR, giving one entry per CDR3 protein. Of approximately 15,000 distinct CDR3 sequences listed, approximately 45% are singletons.

This TCR came from a human donor who had recovered from COVID-19. Sequenced material: CD4+ T cells from blood, cultured in vitro, taken after SARS-CoV-2 vaccination. This sequence joins TRBV6-1 and TRBJ1-1; D is possibly TRBD1 (5 bases). In nucleotides, the CDR3 is TGTGCCAGCGGGACGGCCCAAGCTTTCTTT. It encodes CASGTAQAFF.